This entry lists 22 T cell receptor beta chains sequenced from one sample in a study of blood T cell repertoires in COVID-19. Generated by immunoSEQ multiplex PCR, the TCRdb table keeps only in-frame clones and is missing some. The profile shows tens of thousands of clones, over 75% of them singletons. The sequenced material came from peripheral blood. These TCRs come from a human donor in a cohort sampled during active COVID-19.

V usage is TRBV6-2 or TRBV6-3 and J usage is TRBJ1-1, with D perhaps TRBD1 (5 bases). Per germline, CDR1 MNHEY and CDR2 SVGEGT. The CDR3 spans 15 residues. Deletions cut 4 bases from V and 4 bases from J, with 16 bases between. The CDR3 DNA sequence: TGTGCCAGCAGTTCCCCCGGGGGTGCGGGCACTGAAGCTTTCTTT. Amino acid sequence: CASSSPGGAGTEAFF.

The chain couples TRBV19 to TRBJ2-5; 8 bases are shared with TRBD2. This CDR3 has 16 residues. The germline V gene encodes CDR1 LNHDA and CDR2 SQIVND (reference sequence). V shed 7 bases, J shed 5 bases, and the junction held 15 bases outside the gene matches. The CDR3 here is CASTPRGGRGRETQYF. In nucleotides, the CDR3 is TGTGCCAGTACCCCCCGGGGGGGACGGGGTAGGGAGACCCAGTACTTC. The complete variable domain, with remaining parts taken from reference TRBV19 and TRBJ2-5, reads DGGITQSPKYLFRKEGQNVTLSCEQNLNHDAMYWYRQDPGQGLRLIYYSQIVNDFQKGDIAEGYSVSREKKESFPLTVTSAQKNPTAFYLCASTPRGGRGRETQYFGPGTRLLVL.

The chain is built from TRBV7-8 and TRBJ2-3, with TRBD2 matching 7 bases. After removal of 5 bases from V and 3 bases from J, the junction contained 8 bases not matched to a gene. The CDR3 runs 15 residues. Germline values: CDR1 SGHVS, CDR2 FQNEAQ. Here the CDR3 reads CASSETILATDTQYF. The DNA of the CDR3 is TGTGCCAGCAGCGAGACGATACTAGCGACAGATACGCAGTATTTT.

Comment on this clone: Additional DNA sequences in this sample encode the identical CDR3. The CDR3 loop is CASRRQTYEQYF. CDR3 DNA sequence: TGTGCCAGCAGACGCCAGACCTACGAGCAGTACTTC. The rearrangement links TRBV12-3 or TRBV12-4 to TRBJ2-7; D unclear. V lost 6 bases and J 2 bases, leaving 8 bases between the germline ends. The CDR3 is 12 amino acids.

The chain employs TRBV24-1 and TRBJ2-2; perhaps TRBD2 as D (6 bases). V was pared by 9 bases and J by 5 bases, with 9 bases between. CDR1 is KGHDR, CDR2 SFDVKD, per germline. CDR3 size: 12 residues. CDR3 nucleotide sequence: TGTGCCACCGGGGGGTCTACCGGGGAGCTGTTTTTT. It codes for CATGGSTGELFF.

The CDR3 loop reads CASSFLPGGGTDTQYF. For the CDR3, the DNA is TGTGCCAGCAGCTTTCTGCCGGGGGGGGGCACAGATACGCAGTATTTT. This chain joins TRBV7-2 and TRBJ2-3; 8 positions match TRBD2. CDR3 length: 16 amino acids. The V gene end was trimmed by 3 bases and the J gene end by 1 base; junction bases not matched to a gene: 6. The germline gives CDR1 SGHTA, CDR2 FQGNSA.

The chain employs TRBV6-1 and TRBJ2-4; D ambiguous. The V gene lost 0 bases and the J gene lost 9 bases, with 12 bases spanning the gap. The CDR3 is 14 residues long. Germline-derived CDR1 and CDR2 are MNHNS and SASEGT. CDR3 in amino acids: CASSEAHPGSIQYF. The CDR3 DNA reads TGTGCCAGCAGTGAAGCGCATCCCGGTAGCATTCAGTACTTC.

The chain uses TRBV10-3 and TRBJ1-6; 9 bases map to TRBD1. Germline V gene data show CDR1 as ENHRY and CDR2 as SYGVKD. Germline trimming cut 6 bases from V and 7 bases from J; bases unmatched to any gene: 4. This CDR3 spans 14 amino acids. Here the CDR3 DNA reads TGTGCCATCAGGCCCGGGACAGGGAATTCACCCCTCCACTTT. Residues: CAIRPGTGNSPLHF.

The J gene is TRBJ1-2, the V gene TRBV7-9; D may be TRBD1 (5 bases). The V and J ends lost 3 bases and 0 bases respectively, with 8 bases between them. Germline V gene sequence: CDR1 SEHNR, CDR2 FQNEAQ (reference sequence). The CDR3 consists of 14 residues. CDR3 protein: CASSLTAANYGYTF. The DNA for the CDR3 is TGTGCCAGCAGCTTGACAGCCGCTAACTATGGCTACACCTTC.

The CDR3 is CASRRLAGQTTDTQYF. CDR3 nucleotides: TGCGCCAGCAGACGGCTTGCGGGCCAGACCACAGATACGCAGTATTTT. The rearrangement links TRBV5-1 to TRBJ2-3; D possibly corresponds to TRBD2 (5 bases). This CDR3 region has 16 residues. CDR1 and CDR2 (germline): SGHRS, YFSETQ. Trimming took 5 bases from V and 2 from J, leaving 18 bases between them.

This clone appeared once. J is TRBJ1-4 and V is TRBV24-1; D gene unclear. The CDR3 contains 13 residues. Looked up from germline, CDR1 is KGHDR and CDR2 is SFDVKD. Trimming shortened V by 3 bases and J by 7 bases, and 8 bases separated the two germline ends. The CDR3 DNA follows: TGTGCCACCAGTGATGGGGAGGCTGAAAAACTGTTTTTT. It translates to CATSDGEAEKLFF.

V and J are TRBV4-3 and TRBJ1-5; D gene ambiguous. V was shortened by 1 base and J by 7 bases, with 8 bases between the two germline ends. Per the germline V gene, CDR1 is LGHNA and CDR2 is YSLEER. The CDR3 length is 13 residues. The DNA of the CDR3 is TGCGCCAGCAGCCAAGGACTTGAGCAGCCCCAGCATTTT. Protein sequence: CASSQGLEQPQHF.

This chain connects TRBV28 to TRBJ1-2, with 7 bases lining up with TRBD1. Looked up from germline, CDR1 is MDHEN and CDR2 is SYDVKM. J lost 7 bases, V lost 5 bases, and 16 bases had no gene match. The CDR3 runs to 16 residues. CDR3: CASSAVEGAVRFGYTF. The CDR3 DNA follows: TGTGCCAGCAGTGCGGTGGAGGGGGCGGTGCGTTTTGGCTACACCTTC.

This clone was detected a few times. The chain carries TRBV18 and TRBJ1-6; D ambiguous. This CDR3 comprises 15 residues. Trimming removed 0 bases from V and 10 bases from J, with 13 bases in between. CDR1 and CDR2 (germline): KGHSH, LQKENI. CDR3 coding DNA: TGTGCCAGCTCACCACCGGGAGGGAACGACTCACCCCTCCACTTT. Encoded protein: CASSPPGGNDSPLHF.

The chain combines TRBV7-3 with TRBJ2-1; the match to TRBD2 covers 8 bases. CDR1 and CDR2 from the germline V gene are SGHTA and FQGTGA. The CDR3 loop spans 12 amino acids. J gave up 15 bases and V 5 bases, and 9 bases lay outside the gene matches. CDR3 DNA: TGTGCCAGCAGCCCCGGCGGGGGGCTGCTGTTCTTC. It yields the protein CASSPGGGLLFF.

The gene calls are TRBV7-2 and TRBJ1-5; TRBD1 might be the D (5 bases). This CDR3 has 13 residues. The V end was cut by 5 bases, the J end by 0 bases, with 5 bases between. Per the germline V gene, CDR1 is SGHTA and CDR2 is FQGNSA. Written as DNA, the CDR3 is TGTGCCAGCAGCCAGGGTAGCAATCAGCCCCAGCATTTT. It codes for CASSQGSNQPQHF. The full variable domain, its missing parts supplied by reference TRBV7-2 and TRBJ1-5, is GAGVSQSPSNKVTEKGKDVELRCDPISGHTALYWYRQSLGQGLEFLIYFQGNSAPDKSGLPSDRFSAERTGGSVSTLTIQRTQQEDSAVYLCASSQGSNQPQHFGDGTRLSIL.

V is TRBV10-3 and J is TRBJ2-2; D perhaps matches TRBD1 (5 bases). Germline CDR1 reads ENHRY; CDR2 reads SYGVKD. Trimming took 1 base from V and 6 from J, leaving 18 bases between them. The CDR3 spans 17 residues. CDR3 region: CAISEFPGQGGAGELFF. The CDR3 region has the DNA TGTGCCATCAGTGAGTTTCCGGGCCAGGGCGGAGCCGGGGAGCTGTTTTTT.

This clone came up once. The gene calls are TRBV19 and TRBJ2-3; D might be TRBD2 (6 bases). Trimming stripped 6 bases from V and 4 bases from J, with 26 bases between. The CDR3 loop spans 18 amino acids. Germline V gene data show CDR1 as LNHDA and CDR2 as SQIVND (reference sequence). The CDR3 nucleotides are TGTGCCAGTAGCCCGGGCCGGCGGCTAGCGAGGGCCCCAGATACGCAGTATTTT. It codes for CASSPGRRLARAPDTQYF. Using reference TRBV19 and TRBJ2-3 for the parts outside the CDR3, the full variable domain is DGGITQSPKYLFRKEGQNVTLSCEQNLNHDAMYWYRQDPGQGLRLIYYSQIVNDFQKGDIAEGYSVSREKKESFPLTVTSAQKNPTAFYLCASSPGRRLARAPDTQYFGPGTRLTVL.

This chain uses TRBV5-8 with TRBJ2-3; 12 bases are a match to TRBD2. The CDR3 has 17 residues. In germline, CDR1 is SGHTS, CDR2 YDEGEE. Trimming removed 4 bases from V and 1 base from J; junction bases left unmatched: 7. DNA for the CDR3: TGTGCCAGCAGCCCCGGACTAGCGGGACTCGGCACAGATACGCAGTATTTT. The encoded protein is CASSPGLAGLGTDTQYF.

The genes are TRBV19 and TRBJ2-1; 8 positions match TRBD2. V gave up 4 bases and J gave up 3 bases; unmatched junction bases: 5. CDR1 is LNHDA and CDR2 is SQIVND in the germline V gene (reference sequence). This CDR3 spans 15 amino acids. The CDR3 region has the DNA TGTGCCAGTAGTAATCGGGGGGGGAACTACAATGAGCAGTTCTTC. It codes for CASSNRGGNYNEQFF.

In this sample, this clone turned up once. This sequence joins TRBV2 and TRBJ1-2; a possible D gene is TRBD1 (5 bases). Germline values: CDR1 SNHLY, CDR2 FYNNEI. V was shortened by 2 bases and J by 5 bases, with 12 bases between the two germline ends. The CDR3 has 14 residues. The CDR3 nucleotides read TGTGCCAGCAGTGAAAACAGGAATCGGTATGGCTACACCTTC. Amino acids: CASSENRNRYGYTF.

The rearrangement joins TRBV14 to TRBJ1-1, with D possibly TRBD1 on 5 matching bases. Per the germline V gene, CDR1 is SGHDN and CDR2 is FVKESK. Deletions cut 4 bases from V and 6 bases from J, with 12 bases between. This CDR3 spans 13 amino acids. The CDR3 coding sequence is TGTGCCAGCAGCCCCGTGCGGGGGGCTGAAGCTTTCTTT. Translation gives CASSPVRGAEAFF.